This T cell receptor (beta chain) was found in a study of cytomegalovirus exposure and HLA in healthy donors. In the study overall: Earlier sequencing of approximately 200 million T cells yielded 90 million to 140 million unique TCR beta sequences.

PCR was performed using 60 Vbeta and 13 Jbeta primers. Only in-frame clones appear in the TCRdb table, and some are missing; sequencing was by immunoSEQ multiplex PCR. The sample records roughly 130,000 clones, roughly 72% being singletons. The study, taken as a whole, reports: Productive status was seen about 90% or about 30% of the time for most TCR beta V segments in an earlier analysis.

Comments on this clone: The antigen remains undetermined.

The germline gives CDR1 KGHSH, CDR2 LQKENI. V dropped 8 bases and J dropped 0 bases, with 14 bases sitting between them. The CDR3 sequence is 15 residues long. All the people who gave samples were healthy bone marrow donors. The origin of this receptor is a man between 40 and 49 years old in good health and CMV-seronegative. Sequencing was done on a sample of PBMCs. The V call is TRBV18, the J call TRBJ2-1; D unresolved. The CDR3 reads CASNEVVSSYNEQFF. CDR3 in DNA: TGTGCCAGCAACGAAGTGGTTAGCTCCTACAATGAGCAGTTCTTC. Full variable domain (remainder filled in from reference TRBV18 and TRBJ2-1): NAGVMQNPRHLVRRRGQEARLRCSPMKGHSHVYWYRQLPEEGLKFMVYLQKENIIDESGMPKERFSAEFPKEGPSILRIQQVVRGDSAAYFCASNEVVSSYNEQFFGPGTRLTVL.